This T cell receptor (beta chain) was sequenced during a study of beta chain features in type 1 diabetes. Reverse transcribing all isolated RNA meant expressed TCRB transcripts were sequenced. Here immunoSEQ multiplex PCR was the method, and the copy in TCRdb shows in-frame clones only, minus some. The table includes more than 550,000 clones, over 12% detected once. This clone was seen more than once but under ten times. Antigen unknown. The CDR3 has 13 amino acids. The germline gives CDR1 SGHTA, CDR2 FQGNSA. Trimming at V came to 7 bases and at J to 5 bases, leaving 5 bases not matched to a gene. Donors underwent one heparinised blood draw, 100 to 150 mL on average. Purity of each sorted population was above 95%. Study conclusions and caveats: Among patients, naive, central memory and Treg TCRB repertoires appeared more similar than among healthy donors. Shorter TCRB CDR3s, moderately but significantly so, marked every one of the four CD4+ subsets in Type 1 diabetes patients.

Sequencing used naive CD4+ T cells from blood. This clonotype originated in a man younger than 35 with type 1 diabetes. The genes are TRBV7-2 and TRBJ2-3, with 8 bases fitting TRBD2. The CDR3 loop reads CASMSGGGDTQYF. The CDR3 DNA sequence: TGTGCCAGCATGTCGGGAGGGGGAGATACGCAGTATTTT. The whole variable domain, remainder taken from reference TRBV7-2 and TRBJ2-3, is GAGVSQSPSNKVTEKGKDVELRCDPISGHTALYWYRQSLGQGLEFLIYFQGNSAPDKSGLPSDRFSAERTGGSVSTLTIQRTQQEDSAVYLCASMSGGGDTQYFGPGTRLTVL.